This T cell receptor (beta chain) was sequenced for a study of shared clonotypes between healthy human individuals. Each cell subset's genomic DNA was divided evenly among several immunoSEQ plates. Repertoires were generated with immunoSEQ multiplex PCR, while TCRdb's copy carries only in-frame clones and drops some. The table records fewer than 3 million clones, under 95% of them present only once. V shed 7 bases and J shed 0 bases, with 33 bases lying between them. CDR1 MNHEY and CDR2 SMNVEV come from the germline V gene (reference sequence). The CDR3 consists of 22 residues. The chain couples TRBV27 to TRBJ2-2, with D maybe TRBD1 (6 bases). This receptor was taken from a man between 18 and 29 years old in good health. Some clones in this sample may be carry-over from other donors' samples. The sample comprised naive CD4+ T cells from PBMCs. Noted subset: CD45RA+ positively selected. DNA for the CDR3: TGTGCCAGCACCCATGTCGGGAATCTGGGACATCCACAGCTAACGAACACCGGGGAGCTGTTTTTT. It is translated as CASTHVGNLGHPQLTNTGELFF.